This T cell receptor (beta chain) was documented in a study of blood T cell repertoires in COVID-19. Whole-study context: Italy, Spain and the United States were the sources of the convalescent and acute COVID-19 samples.

Some clones are missing from TCRdb's copy, which holds only in-frame ones; the method was immunoSEQ multiplex PCR. The table shows tens of thousands of clones, with more than 85% occurring only once. The CDR3 loop spans 11 amino acids. Germline V gene data show CDR1 as SNHLY and CDR2 as FYNNEI. After removal of 7 bases from V and 9 bases from J, the junction contained 4 bases not matched to a gene. This chain uses TRBV2 with TRBJ1-1; TRBD1 agrees at 8 bases. The sequencing sample was made of peripheral blood. This sequence was found in a woman aged 80 or over with acute or convalescent COVID-19. CDR3: CASTRQGKAFF. DNA of the CDR3: TGTGCCAGCACTAGACAGGGGAAAGCTTTCTTT.